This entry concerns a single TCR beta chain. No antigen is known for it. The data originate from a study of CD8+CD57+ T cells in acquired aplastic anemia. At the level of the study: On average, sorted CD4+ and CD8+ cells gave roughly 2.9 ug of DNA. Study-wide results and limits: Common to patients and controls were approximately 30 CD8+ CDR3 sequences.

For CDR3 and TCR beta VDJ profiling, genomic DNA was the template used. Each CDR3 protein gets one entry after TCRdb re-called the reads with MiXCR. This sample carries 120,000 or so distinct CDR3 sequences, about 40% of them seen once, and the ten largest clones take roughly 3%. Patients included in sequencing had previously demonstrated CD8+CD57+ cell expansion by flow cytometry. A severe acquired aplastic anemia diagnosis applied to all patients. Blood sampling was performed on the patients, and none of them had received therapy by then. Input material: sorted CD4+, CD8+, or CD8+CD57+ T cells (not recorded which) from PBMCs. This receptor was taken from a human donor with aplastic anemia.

This chain's CDR3 is CASRSGTPVRYEQYF. The CDR3 region has the DNA TGTGCCAGCAGGTCCGGGACACCGGTACGGTACGAGCAGTACTTC. This chain joins TRBV6-2 or TRBV6-3 and TRBJ2-7; a weak D match, TRBD1 (6 bases). The germline V gene has CDR1 MNHEY and CDR2 SVGEGT. V dropped 6 bases and J dropped 4 bases, with 19 bases sitting between them. The CDR3 runs 15 residues.